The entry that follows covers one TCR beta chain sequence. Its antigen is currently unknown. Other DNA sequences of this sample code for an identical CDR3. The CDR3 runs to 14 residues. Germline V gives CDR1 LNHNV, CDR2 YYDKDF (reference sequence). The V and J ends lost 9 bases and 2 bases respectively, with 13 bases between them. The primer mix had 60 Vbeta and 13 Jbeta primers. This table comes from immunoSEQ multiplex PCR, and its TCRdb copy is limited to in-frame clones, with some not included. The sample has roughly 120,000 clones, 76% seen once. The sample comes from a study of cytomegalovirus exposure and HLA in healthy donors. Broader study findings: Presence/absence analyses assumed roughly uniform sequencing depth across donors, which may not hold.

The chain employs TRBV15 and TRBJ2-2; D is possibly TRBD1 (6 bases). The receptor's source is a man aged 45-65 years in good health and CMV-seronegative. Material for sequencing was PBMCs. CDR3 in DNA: TGTGCCACTAGCCGGGACACCAACACCGGGGAGCTGTTTTTT. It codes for CATSRDTNTGELFF.